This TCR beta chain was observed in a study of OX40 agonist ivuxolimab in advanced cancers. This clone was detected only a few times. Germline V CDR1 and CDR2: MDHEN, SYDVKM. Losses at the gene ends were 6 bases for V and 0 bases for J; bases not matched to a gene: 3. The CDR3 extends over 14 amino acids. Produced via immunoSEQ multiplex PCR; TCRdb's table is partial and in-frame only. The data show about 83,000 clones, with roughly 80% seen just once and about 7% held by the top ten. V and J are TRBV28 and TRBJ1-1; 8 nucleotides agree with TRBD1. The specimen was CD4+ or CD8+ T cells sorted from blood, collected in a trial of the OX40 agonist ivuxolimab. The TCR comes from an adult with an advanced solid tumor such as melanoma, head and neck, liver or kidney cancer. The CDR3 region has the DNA TGTGCCAGCAGAAAACAGGGGGTGAACACTGAAGCTTTCTTT. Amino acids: CASRKQGVNTEAFF.